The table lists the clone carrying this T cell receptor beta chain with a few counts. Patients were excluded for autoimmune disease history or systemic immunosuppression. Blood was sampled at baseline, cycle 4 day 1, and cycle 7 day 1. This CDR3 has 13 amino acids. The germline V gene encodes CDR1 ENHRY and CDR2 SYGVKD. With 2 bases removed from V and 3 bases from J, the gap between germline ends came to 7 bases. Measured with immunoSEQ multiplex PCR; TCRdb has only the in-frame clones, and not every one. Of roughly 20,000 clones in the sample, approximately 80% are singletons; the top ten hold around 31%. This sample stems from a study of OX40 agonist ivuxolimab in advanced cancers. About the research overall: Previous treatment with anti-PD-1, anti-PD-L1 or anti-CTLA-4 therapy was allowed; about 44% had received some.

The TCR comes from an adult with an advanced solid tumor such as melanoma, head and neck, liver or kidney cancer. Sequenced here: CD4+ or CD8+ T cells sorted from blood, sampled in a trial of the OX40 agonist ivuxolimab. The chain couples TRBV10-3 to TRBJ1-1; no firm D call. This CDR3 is CAISENSYTEAFF. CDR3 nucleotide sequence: TGTGCCATCAGTGAGAACAGCTACACTGAAGCTTTCTTT.